This TCR beta chain is from a study of blood T cell repertoires in COVID-19 (dated by TCRdb to 2019 to 2021). Study-wide context: Samples from collaborators originated in the United States, Italy and Spain and spanned both the acute and convalescent phases of COVID-19. The material from the prospective study consisted of cDNA or gDNA derived from T cells, B-cell-depleted T cells, or PBMCs. Deeply sampled blood TCRbeta repertoires from subjects exposed to, actively infected with, or recovered from COVID-19 were included in the dataset. A freely available public database, intended as a resource for researchers studying the immune response to SARS-CoV-2, is where the repertoires were released. The samples were drawn from the first 160 participants of the ongoing ImmuneRACE study and from 950 to 1,500 subjects provided by 6 global collaborators. A de-identified subject ID, COVID-19 status, age in years and sex were almost always included in the sample metadata. Where available, HLA class I and class II types were taken from metadata supplied by the sample provider and were not determined by assay-based typing.

Broad study findings and their caveats: The amount of clinical and demographic metadata varied by source and participant and was provided uncurated.

Enrolling through a virtual design, the prospective study's participants ranged in age from roughly 18 to 90 years and lived across around 25 United States geographic areas. Cohort assignment in the prospective study relied on participant-reported clinical history from a screening survey and a study questionnaire. Recovered participants in ImmuneRACE Cohort 3 were defined by two consecutive negative NP/OP PCR tests, clearance by a healthcare professional, or resolution of symptoms. Each participant in the prospective study had whole blood, serum and a nasopharyngeal or oropharyngeal swab collected by mobile phlebotomists. Additional blood draws and questionnaires over an approximately 2-month period could optionally be provided by prospective study participants. Blood samples from the prospective study were shipped frozen or at room temperature prior to DNA extraction. The CDR3 measures 17 amino acids from cysteine to phenylalanine. The entry retains the CDR3 DNA only, 51 bases that are in frame from base 1. Taken from the germline V gene, the CDR1 and CDR2 loops are SNHLY and FYNNEI. V has 6 bases trimmed and J has 0 bases trimmed; junction bases matching no gene number 10.

With respect to this clone: The target of this receptor is not known. There are no base qualities to consult, and no much larger clone falls within one base.

TCRbeta CDR3 regions were amplified from genomic DNA using the immunoSEQ Assay, a bias-controlled multiplex PCR. In the source study's methods: Within the assay, amplification of reference gene primers was used to estimate how many nucleated cells each sample contained. Sequence reads were collapsed and filtered to measure the absolute abundance of every unique TCRbeta CDR3 rearrangement. For each sample, productive Simpson clonality was calculated by taking the square root of Simpson's diversity index across productive rearrangements. As stored in TCRdb, this immuneACCESS dataset retains in-frame rearrangements with V and J assigned. A fraction of the clones does not appear; measured against another copy, unresolved V genes explain less than half of the discrepancy, and the remainder lacks a known reason. The DNA gave D and trimming, while V, J and clone size come from that table. This sample holds 250,000 to 350,000 clones; more than 85% were observed only once. The ten largest make up about 18% of the sample.

This sequence uses TRBV2 and TRBJ2-7; TRBD2 matches 11 bases in the middle. Sequencing used PBMCs or T cells enriched from blood (not recorded which). The clonotype originates from a woman in her 30s who had recovered from COVID-19. The sequence in DNA is TGTGCCAGCAGGCTCCTAGCGGGGGGCTACAGCTCCTACGAGCAGTACTTC. Its protein product is CASRLLAGGYSSYEQYF.